A selection of T cell receptor beta chains follows, all from one sample in a study of technical replicates of blood from several donors. Only in-frame clones appear in the TCRdb table, and some are missing; sequencing was by immunoSEQ multiplex PCR. The table has around 61,000 clones, more than 95% seen once. The material sequenced was T cells isolated from PBMCs. The source is a human donor in good health. Both conserved end residues are part of each CDR3. A D gene is named only where the DNA matches it firmly. Clone size, where shown, is once, few, many, or a class for clones that have expanded.

size: NA
D: NA
J: TRBJ1-5
V: TRBV6-5
CDR3: CASRLGAGVQPQHF
DNA: TGTGCCAGCAGGCTCGGGGCAGGGGTCCAGCCCCAGCATTTT

size: NA
D: TRBD2
J: TRBJ2-5
V: TRBV2
CDR3: CASSETSGSEGETQYF
DNA: TGTGCCAGCAGTGAGACTAGCGGGAGTGAGGGAGAGACCCAGTACTTC

size: NA
D: TRBD1
J: TRBJ1-2
V: TRBV27
CDR3: CASSARQGTYSGYTF
DNA: TGTGCCAGCAGTGCAAGACAGGGGACCTATTCTGGCTACACCTTC

size: NA
D: TRBD2
J: TRBJ2-1
V: TRBV2
CDR3: CASTTSDSSYNEQFF
DNA: TGTGCCAGTACAACTAGCGACAGCTCCTACAATGAGCAGTTCTTC

size: NA
D: TRBD2
J: TRBJ2-7
V: TRBV6-5
CDR3: CASTMTSGPDEQYF
DNA: TGTGCCAGCACCATGACTAGCGGCCCGGACGAGCAGTACTTC

size: NA
D: TRBD2
J: TRBJ2-7
V: TRBV27
CDR3: CASSLGLAGTYEQYF
DNA: TGTGCCAGCAGTCTGGGACTAGCGGGAACTTACGAGCAGTACTTC

size: NA
D: TRBD1
J: TRBJ1-1
V: TRBV27
CDR3: CASSPQGATEAFF
DNA: TGTGCCAGCAGTCCCCAGGGGGCCACTGAAGCTTTCTTT

size: NA
D: NA
J: TRBJ2-7
V: TRBV19
CDR3: CASSMSRLSSYEQYF
DNA: TGTGCCAGTAGTATGTCCAGGTTAAGCTCCTACGAGCAGTACTTC

size: once
D: NA
J: TRBJ1-2
V: TRBV29-1
CDR3: CSVVEGSLLYGYTF
DNA: TGCAGCGTTGTAGAGGGCAGCTTACTCTATGGCTACACCTTC

size: NA
D: TRBD2
J: TRBJ2-2
V: TRBV7-6
CDR3: CASSLAASGRFSDGELFF
DNA: TGTGCCAGCAGCTTAGCGGCCAGCGGGAGATTCTCGGACGGGGAGCTGTTTTTT

size: NA
D: NA
J: TRBJ1-4
V: TRBV6-5
CDR3: CASSYSGGGEKLFF
DNA: TGTGCCAGCAGTTACTCTGGGGGGGGTGAAAAACTGTTTTTT

size: once
D: TRBD2
J: TRBJ2-5
V: TRBV5-6
CDR3: CASSSTGLAGVLETQYF
DNA: TGTGCCAGCAGCTCAACGGGACTAGCGGGAGTTTTAGAGACCCAGTACTTC

size: once
D: NA
J: TRBJ2-7
V: TRBV11-3
CDR3: CASSLRAYEQYF
DNA: TGTGCCAGCAGCTTACGGGCCTACGAGCAGTACTTC

size: NA
D: NA
J: TRBJ1-5
V: TRBV28
CDR3: CASSWKQGPSNQPQHF
DNA: TGTGCCAGCAGTTGGAAACAGGGACCAAGCAATCAGCCCCAGCATTTT

size: NA
D: NA
J: TRBJ1-2
V: TRBV27
CDR3: CASSLRGGGGGYTF
DNA: TGTGCCAGCAGTCTACGAGGGGGGGGCGGTGGCTACACCTTC

size: NA
D: TRBD1
J: TRBJ2-7
V: TRBV9
CDR3: CASSVGAGQGARGEQYF
DNA: TGTGCCAGCAGCGTAGGGGCGGGGCAGGGGGCGCGGGGCGAGCAGTACTTC

size: once
D: NA
J: TRBJ1-1
V: TRBV7-8
CDR3: CASSLDSGVGAFF
DNA: TGTGCCAGCAGCTTAGATTCGGGGGTAGGAGCTTTCTTT

size: NA
D: TRBD1
J: TRBJ1-1
V: TRBV6-1
CDR3: CASSEPRTGAQAFF
DNA: TGTGCCAGCAGTGAACCGCGGACAGGGGCACAAGCTTTCTTT

size: NA
D: TRBD2
J: TRBJ2-1
V: TRBV11-3
CDR3: CASSWSGGAMNEQFF
DNA: TGTGCCAGCAGCTGGAGCGGGGGGGCTATGAATGAGCAGTTCTTC

size: NA
D: TRBD2
J: TRBJ2-7
V: TRBV14
CDR3: CASSQWGGRALEQYF
DNA: TGTGCCAGCAGCCAATGGGGCGGGAGGGCCCTCGAGCAGTACTTC

size: NA
D: TRBD2
J: TRBJ2-2
V: TRBV5-1
CDR3: CASSLGPGRRQGELFF
DNA: TGCGCCAGCAGCTTGGGTCCCGGGAGGCGCCAGGGGGAGCTGTTTTTT

size: once
D: NA
J: TRBJ2-2
V: TRBV5-1
CDR3: CASSLVGGNTGELFF
DNA: TGCGCCAGCAGCTTGGTAGGCGGGAACACCGGGGAGCTGTTTTTT

size: NA
D: NA
J: TRBJ2-7
V: TRBV11-2
CDR3: CASSFFRYEQYF
DNA: TGTGCCAGCAGCTTCTTCAGGTACGAGCAGTACTTC

size: NA
D: TRBD2
J: TRBJ2-1
V: TRBV9
CDR3: CASSVELAGDNEQFF
DNA: TGTGCCAGCAGCGTAGAACTAGCGGGAGACAATGAGCAGTTCTTC

size: NA
D: NA
J: TRBJ1-1
V: TRBV30
CDR3: CAWSGQVVMNTEAFF
DNA: TGTGCCTGGAGTGGGCAAGTTGTGATGAACACTGAAGCTTTCTTT

size: NA
D: TRBD2
J: TRBJ2-1
V: TRBV29-1
CDR3: CSVVRTSGGNEQFF
DNA: TGCAGCGTTGTACGGACTAGCGGGGGAAATGAGCAGTTCTTC

size: NA
D: NA
J: TRBJ2-2
V: TRBV4-1
CDR3: CASSQPGSGGELFF
DNA: TGCGCCAGCAGCCAGCCGGGGTCGGGCGGGGAGCTGTTTTTT